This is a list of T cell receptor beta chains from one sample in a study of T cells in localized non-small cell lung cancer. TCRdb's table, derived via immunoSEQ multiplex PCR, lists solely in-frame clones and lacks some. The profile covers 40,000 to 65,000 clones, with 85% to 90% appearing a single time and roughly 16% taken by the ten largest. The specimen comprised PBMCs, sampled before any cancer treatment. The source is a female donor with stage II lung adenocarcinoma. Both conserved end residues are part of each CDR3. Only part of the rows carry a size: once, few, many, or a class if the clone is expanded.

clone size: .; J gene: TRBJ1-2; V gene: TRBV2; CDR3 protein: CASSEVYGYTF
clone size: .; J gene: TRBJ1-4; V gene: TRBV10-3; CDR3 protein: CAISEGRAGVNEKLFF
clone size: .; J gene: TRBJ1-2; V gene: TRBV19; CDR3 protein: CASSMKGTVGGYTF
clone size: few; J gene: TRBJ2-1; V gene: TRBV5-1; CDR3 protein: CASSLGGKGEQFF
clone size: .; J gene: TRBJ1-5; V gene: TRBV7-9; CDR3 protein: CASSQGTGREGNSNQPQHF
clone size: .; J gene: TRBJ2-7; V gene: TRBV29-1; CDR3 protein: CSVGQGSSEQYF
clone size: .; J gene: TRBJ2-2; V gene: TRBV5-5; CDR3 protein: CASSQEGTLNTGELFF
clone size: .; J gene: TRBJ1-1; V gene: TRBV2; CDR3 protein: CASSARDTEAFF
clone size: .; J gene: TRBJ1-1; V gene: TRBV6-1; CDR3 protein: CASSDWGGLNTEAFF
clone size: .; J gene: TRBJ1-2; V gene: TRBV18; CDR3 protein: CASSPLDEGRYGYTF
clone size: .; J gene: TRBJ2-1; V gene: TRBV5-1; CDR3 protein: CASSSSKQDGFYNEQFF
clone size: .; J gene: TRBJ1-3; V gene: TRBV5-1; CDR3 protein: CASSSGRVGNTIYF
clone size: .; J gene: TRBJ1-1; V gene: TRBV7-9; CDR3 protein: CASSLATVNTEAFF
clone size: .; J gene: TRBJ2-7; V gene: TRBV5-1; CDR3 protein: CASSLFGQGSYEQYF
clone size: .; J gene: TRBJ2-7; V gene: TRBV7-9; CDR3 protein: CASSPKRDEQYF
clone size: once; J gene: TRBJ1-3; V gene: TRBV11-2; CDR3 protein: CASSLEQGTTIYF
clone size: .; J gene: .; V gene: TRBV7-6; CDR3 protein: CASSYGQGSYEQYF
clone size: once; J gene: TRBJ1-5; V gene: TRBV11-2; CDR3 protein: CASSLGHGGNQPQHF
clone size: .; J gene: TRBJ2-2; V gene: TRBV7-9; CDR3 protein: CASNQMAVLGTGELFF
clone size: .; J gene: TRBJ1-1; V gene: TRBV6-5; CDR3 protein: CASSSQDGGSTEAFF
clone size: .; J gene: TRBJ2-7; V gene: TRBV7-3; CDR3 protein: CASSLDRDNEQYF
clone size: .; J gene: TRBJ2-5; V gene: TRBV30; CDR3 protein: CAWTPLAGTGETQYF
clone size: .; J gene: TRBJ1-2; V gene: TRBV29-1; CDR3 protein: CSAKYRNYGYTF
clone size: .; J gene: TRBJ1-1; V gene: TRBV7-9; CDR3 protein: CASRYGTENTEAFF
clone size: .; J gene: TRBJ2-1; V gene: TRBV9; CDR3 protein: CASSVGPGNNEQFF
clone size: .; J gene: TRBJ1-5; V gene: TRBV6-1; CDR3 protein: CASSTGGQANQPQHF
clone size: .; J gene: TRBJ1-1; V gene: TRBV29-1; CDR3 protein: CSVTRQAWGAFF
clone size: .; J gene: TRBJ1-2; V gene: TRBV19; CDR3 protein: CASSISSWAGSYGYTF
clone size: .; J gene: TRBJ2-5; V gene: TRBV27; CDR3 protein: CASSRLAGPAAQYF
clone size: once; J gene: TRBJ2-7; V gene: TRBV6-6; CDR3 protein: CASGAVLGEQYF